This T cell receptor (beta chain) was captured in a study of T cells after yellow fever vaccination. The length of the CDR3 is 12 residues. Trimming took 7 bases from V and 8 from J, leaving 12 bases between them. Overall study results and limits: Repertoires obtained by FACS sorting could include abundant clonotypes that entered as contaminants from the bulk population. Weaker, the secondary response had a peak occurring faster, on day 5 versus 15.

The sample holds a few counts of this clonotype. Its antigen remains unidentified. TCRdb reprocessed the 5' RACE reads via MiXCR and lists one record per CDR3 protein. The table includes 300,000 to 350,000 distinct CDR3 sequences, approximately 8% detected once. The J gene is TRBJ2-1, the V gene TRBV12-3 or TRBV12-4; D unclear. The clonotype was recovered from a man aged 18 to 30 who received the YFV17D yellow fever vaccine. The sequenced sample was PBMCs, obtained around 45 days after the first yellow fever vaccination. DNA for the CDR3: TGTGCCAGCACCCTATCTAGTCATGAGCAGTTCTTC. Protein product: CASTLSSHEQFF.